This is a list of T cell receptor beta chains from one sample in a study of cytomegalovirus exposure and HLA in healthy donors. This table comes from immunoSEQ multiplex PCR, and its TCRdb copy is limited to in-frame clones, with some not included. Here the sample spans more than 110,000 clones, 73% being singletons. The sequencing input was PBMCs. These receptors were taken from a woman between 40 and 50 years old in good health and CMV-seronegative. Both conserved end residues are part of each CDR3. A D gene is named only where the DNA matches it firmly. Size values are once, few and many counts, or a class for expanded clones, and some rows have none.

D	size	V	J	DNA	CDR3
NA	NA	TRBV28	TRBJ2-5	TGTGCCAGCAGTTTTCGGGAGACCCAGTACTTC	CASSFRETQYF
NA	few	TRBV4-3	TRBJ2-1	TGCGCCAGCAGCCAAGATCGGCTAACTGCGGGGGCGGAGCAGTTCTTC	CASSQDRLTAGAEQFF
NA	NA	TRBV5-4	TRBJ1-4	TGTGCCAGCAGCCGCGGATGGAGGGTGGGTGAAAAACTGTTTTTT	CASSRGWRVGEKLFF
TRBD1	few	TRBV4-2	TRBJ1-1	TGTGCCAGCAGCCAAGACAGGGGGCTTGAAGCTTTCTTT	CASSQDRGLEAFF
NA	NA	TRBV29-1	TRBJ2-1	TGCAGCGTTCACCGGGACACCTACAATGAGCAGTTCTTC	CSVHRDTYNEQFF
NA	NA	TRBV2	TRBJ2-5	TGTGCCAGCAGTGAAAGTCAACTAGTTGGCCAAGAGACCCAGTACTTC	CASSESQLVGQETQYF
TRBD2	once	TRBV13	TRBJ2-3	TGTGCCAGCAGCCAAAGGGGACTAGCGGGGAGAGATACGCAGTATTTT	CASSQRGLAGRDTQYF
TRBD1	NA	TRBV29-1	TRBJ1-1	TGCAGCGGCGGGAACAGGGGCTTAACTGAAGCTTTCTTT	CSGGNRGLTEAFF
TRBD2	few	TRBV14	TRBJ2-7	TGTGCCAGCAGCCAAGATGGGGACTACTACGAGCAGTACTTC	CASSQDGDYYEQYF
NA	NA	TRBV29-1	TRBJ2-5	TGCAGCGTTGGCGATGGCCAAGAGACCCAGTACTTC	CSVGDGQETQYF
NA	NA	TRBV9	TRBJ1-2	TGTGCCAGCAGCGCGTTCCTAAGTGGGGGGAACGGCTACACCTTC	CASSAFLSGGNGYTF
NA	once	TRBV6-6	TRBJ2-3	TGTGCCAGCAGTTACTCGACACAAACCCACCCCCCTACGCAGTATTTT	CASSYSTQTHPPTQYF
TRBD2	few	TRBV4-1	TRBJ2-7	TGCGCCAGCAGCCAAGCTACCTCGACTAGCGGGCAATACGAGCAGTACTTC	CASSQATSTSGQYEQYF
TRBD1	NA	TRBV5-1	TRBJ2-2	TGCGCCAGCAGAAGCTCCGGGACAGGTACCACCGGGGAGCTGTTTTTT	CASRSSGTGTTGELFF
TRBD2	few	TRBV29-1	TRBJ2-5	TGCAGCGCCAACCTACTAGCGGGGGGACAAGAGACCCAGTACTTC	CSANLLAGGQETQYF
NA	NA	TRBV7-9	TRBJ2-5	TGTGCCAGCAGCTTAGGTCGCGGATTCATAGAGACCCAGTACTTC	CASSLGRGFIETQYF
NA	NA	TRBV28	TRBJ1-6	TGTGCCAGCAGTTTGTACAGGGTTGATAATTCACCCCTCCACTTT	CASSLYRVDNSPLHF
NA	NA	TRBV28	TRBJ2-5	TGTGCCAGCAGTCCAGGACAGCTGACGACAGAGACCCAGTACTTC	CASSPGQLTTETQYF
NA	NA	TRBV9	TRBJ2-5	TGTGCCAGCAGCGTAGGGTTAAGCGGAGAGACCCAGTACTTC	CASSVGLSGETQYF
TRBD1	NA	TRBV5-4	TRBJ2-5	TGTGCCAGCAGCTCCCGGGACAGCTCTCGGACCCAGTACTTC	CASSSRDSSRTQYF
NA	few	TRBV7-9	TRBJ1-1	TGTGCCAGCAGCCAAAAATTGGGACAGAACACTGAAGCTTTCTTT	CASSQKLGQNTEAFF
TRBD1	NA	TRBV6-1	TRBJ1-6	TGTGCCAGCAGTTTCGGACAGGAATCTCCACCCCTCCACTTT	CASSFGQESPPLHF
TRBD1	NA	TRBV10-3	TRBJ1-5	TGTGCCATCAGTGAGTCCAAGACAGGGGGCGACGAGCCCCAGCATTTT	CAISESKTGGDEPQHF
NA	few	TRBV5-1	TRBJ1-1	TGCGCCAGCAGCGTTCAGGGTGCGAACACTGAAGCTTTCTTT	CASSVQGANTEAFF
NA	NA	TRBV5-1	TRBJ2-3	TGCGCCAGCGCTCCCAGCGGGCCTAGCACAGATACGCAGTATTTT	CASAPSGPSTDTQYF
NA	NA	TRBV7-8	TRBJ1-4	TGTGCCAGCAGCTTTAGGGACAATAATGAAAAACTGTTTTTT	CASSFRDNNEKLFF
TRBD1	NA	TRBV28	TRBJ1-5	TGTGCCAGCAGTTTAATGCAGGGGGATAGCAATCAGCCCCAGCATTTT	CASSLMQGDSNQPQHF
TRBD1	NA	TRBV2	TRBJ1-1	TGTGCCAGCAGTGTAGGGGGCTCAGGGTCCACTGAAGCTTTCTTT	CASSVGGSGSTEAFF
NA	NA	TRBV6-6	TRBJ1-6	TGTGCCAGCAGTTACAGTTCATCCCGACTGAATTCACCCCTCCACTTT	CASSYSSSRLNSPLHF
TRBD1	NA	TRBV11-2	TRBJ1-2	TGTGCCAGCAGCTTAGCACAGGGGGCGAATGGCTACACCTTC	CASSLAQGANGYTF
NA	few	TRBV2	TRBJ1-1	TGTGCCAGCAGTGAGGCTGAATTGCGGGGTAACACTGAAGCTTTCTTT	CASSEAELRGNTEAFF
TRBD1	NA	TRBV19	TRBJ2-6	TGTGCCAGTAGCAACAGGGGGCTCAAAGTCCCGGTCTCTGGGGCCAACGTCCTGACTTTC	CASSNRGLKVPVSGANVLTF
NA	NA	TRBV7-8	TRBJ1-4	TGTGCCAGCAGCGGGGCGGGGAGTCTGGAAAAACTGTTTTTT	CASSGAGSLEKLFF
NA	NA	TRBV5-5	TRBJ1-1	TGTGCCAGCAGCTCCATACGGACTGAAGCTTTCTTT	CASSSIRTEAFF
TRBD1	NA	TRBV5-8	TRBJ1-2	TGTGCCAGCAGCCTGGACAGGGAGGGTGGCTACACCTTC	CASSLDREGGYTF
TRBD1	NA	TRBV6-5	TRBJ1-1	TGTGCCAGCAGTTGGATCAGGGGGTCAACTGAAGCTTTCTTT	CASSWIRGSTEAFF
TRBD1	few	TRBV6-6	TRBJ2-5	TGTGCCAGCAGACTGGACAGGGGCCAAGAGACCCAGTACTTC	CASRLDRGQETQYF
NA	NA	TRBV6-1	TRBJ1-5	TGTGCCAGCAGTGAAAGTCAAACGGGGCCCCAGCATTTT	CASSESQTGPQHF
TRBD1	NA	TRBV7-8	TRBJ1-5	TGTGCCAGCAGCTGGTCTCGGACAGGGGAGAATCAGCCCCAGCATTTT	CASSWSRTGENQPQHF
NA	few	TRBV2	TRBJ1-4	TGTGCCAGCAGTGTCGGGATCGGTAATGAAAAACTGTTTTTT	CASSVGIGNEKLFF
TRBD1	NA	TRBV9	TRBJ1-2	TGTGCCAGCAGCGTATCGGGACAGAGCCTTCCCAACTATGGCTACACCTTC	CASSVSGQSLPNYGYTF
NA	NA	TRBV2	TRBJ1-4	TGTGCCAGCAGTGGAGAGATTCATGAAAAACTGTTTTTT	CASSGEIHEKLFF
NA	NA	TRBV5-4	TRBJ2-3	TGTGCCAGCAGCTCTACAGGAGCTCGCACAGATACGCAGTATTTT	CASSSTGARTDTQYF
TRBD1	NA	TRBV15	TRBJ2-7	TGTGCCACCAGCAGATCTGGGGGAAGACAGGGGGTACCCTACGAGCAGTACTTC	CATSRSGGRQGVPYEQYF
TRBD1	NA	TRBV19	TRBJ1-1	TGTGCCACCCGAACCCGAGGACAGGGGAACACTGAAGCTTTCTTT	CATRTRGQGNTEAFF
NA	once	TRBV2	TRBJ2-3	TGTGCCAGCAGTGACCGTCAGGATACGCAGTATTTT	CASSDRQDTQYF
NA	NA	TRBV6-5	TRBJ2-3	TGTGCCAGCAGTCCGCAGGAGGGAGGCACAGATACGCAGTATTTT	CASSPQEGGTDTQYF
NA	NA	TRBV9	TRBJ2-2	TGTGCCAGCGAGGCAGGGTACACCGGGGAGCTGTTTTTT	CASEAGYTGELFF
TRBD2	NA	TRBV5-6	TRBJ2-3	TGTGCCAGCAGCTTGGGGCCTAGCGGGGGGAGAGATACGCAGTATTTT	CASSLGPSGGRDTQYF
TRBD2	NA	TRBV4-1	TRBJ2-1	TGCGCCAGCAGCCAAGATCTAACTAGCGGGGGAACGTACAATGAGCAGTTCTTC	CASSQDLTSGGTYNEQFF
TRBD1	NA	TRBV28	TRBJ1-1	TGTGCCACCTGGACAGGGTATAACTTGGGAGCTGAAGCTTTCTTT	CATWTGYNLGAEAFF
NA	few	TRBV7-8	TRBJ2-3	TGTGCCAGCAGCCCGTCGGGTCTGGATACGCAGTATTTT	CASSPSGLDTQYF
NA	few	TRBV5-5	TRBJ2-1	TGTGCCAGCAGCTTGGGGGAGGTTGGGGGAAGTGAGCAGTTCTTC	CASSLGEVGGSEQFF
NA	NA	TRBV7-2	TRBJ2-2	TGTGCCAGCAGCCCCCAAGGGGGGAACACCGGGGAGCTGTTTTTT	CASSPQGGNTGELFF
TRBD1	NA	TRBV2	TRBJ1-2	TGTGCCAGCAGATTCGACAGGGGGCCCTATGGCTACACCTTC	CASRFDRGPYGYTF
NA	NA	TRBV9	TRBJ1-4	TGTGCCAGCAGCGCCGCAGAGGCAACTAATGAAAAACTGTTTTTT	CASSAAEATNEKLFF
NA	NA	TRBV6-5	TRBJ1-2	TGTGCCAGCAGTTACGGGGGGAGCTATGGCTACACCTTC	CASSYGGSYGYTF
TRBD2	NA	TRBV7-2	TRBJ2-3	TGTGCCAGCAGCTTAGTACCACACCAGCGGGGGAAAGATACGCAGTATTTT	CASSLVPHQRGKDTQYF
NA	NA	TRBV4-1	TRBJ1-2	TGCGCCAGCAGCCAAGTTGGGGGCGCTGATGGCTACACCTTC	CASSQVGGADGYTF